The 26 T cell receptor beta chains presented below share a single source sample, sequenced in a study of T cell repertoires in cytomegalovirus infection (dated by TCRdb to between 2018 and 2020). TCRdb shows the sequencer as Illumina HiSeq 1500. TCRdb trimmed the raw reads at Q25, called clones with MiXCR and kept productive beta chains. Each CDR3 protein gets just one entry, which takes the most common genes and DNA from the rows behind it. This sample holds 680,000 or so distinct CDR3 sequences; approximately 40% were observed only once. The top ten constitute 2.5% to 3% of the sample. Specimen: PBMCs. The receptors were sampled from a human donor in good health (CMV status not recorded). Some clones in this sample may be carry-over from other donors' samples.

This sequence joins TRBV5-1 and TRBJ2-4; 15 bases map to TRBD2. The CDR3 is 16 residues long. Per the germline V gene, CDR1 is SGHRS and CDR2 is YFSETQ. V lost 4 bases, J lost 7 bases, and 6 bases stayed unmatched. CDR3 sequence: CASSSGLAGGSNIQYF. CDR3 DNA: TGCGCCAGCAGCAGTGGACTAGCGGGGGGGTCGAACATTCAGTACTTC.

The table lists this clonotype with many counts. V and J are TRBV7-2 and TRBJ1-1; the D is unclear. V shed 5 bases and J shed 1 base, with 8 bases lying between them. The CDR3 has 13 amino acids. CDR1 SGHTA and CDR2 FQGNSA come from the germline V gene. The CDR3 protein is CASSPQKNTEAFF. The CDR3 nucleotides are TGTGCCAGCAGCCCACAGAAGAACACTGAAGCTTTCTTT.

V and J are TRBV7-8 and TRBJ2-7, with TRBD1 matching over 11 bases. In germline, CDR1 is SGHVS, CDR2 FQNEAQ. Trimming at V came to 5 bases and at J to 5 bases, leaving 5 bases not matched to a gene. This CDR3 contains 14 residues. CDR3 bases: TGTGCCAGCAGCGGGGACAGGGGGTCCCACGAGCAGTACTTC. Protein sequence: CASSGDRGSHEQYF.

On this clonotype itself: Being one base from a much bigger clone, this may be a read error. Lacking the conserved final phenylalanine or tryptophan, this CDR3 likely reflects a read error. V usage is TRBV7-8 and J usage is TRBJ2-1, with 14 bases matching TRBD2. Germline CDR1 reads SGHVS; CDR2 reads FQNEAQ. The V segment lost 5 bases and the J segment 6 bases; nucleotides outside the gene matches: 6. The CDR3 contains 16 residues. CDR3 nucleotides: TGTGCCAGCAGCCCCCTGGGACTAGCGGGGGTCAATGAGCAGTTCTTA. Translated, it gives CASSPLGLAGVNEQFL.

This chain joins TRBV6-8 and TRBJ2-3; TRBD2 agrees at 12 bases. This CDR3 has 17 amino acids. The J segment lost 4 bases and the V segment lost 1 base, leaving 6 bases of the junction unmatched. Germline V gene sequence: CDR1 MNHGY, CDR2 SAAAGT. The CDR3 spells CASSYLASGRVSDTQYF. The CDR3 DNA is TGTGCCAGCAGTTACTTGGCTAGCGGGAGGGTATCAGATACGCAGTATTTT.

The chain combines TRBV7-9 with TRBJ1-1, with a tentative D call TRBD1 (5 bases). CDR1 is SEHNR and CDR2 is FQNEAQ in the germline V gene (reference sequence). The V end lost 2 bases, the J end lost 2 bases, and 18 bases lay between the germline ends. The CDR3 loop spans 17 amino acids. The CDR3 DNA follows: TGTGCCAGCAGCTTACCCCCCGGGACCGCTTATAACACTGAAGCTTTCTTT. This gives the protein CASSLPPGTAYNTEAFF. The full variable domain, completed using reference TRBV7-9 and TRBJ1-1, is DTGVSQNPRHKITKRGQNVTFRCDPISEHNRLYWYRQTLGQGPEFLTYFQNEAQLEKSRLLSDRFSAERPKGSFSTLEIQRTEQGDSAMYLCASSLPPGTAYNTEAFFGQGTRLTVV.

This clonotype turned up a few times. The CDR3 reads CASSLSSQTYNEQFF. The CDR3 DNA reads TGTGCCAGCAGTTTATCGTCACAGACCTACAATGAGCAGTTCTTC. The chain links TRBV12-3 or TRBV12-4 to TRBJ2-1; D not certain. V lost 2 bases, J lost 2 bases, and 10 bases lay in between. This CDR3 spans 15 amino acids.

This clonotype was seen a handful of times. The genes are TRBV27 and TRBJ1-1, with TRBD1 matching over 7 bases. This CDR3 has 14 residues. Trimming removed 9 bases from V and 4 bases from J; junction bases left unmatched: 11. CDR1 MNHEY and CDR2 SMNVEV come from the germline V gene (reference sequence). CDR3 in DNA: TGTGCCAGTTCGCGACAGGGCGAGGGCACTGAAGCTTTCTTT. Protein: CASSRQGEGTEAFF.

This clonotype was detected only a few times. V usage is TRBV9 and J usage is TRBJ2-7; a possible D gene is TRBD2 (5 bases). V lost 0 bases, J lost 6 bases, and 16 bases lay in between. The germline gives CDR1 SGDLS, CDR2 YYNGEE. The CDR3 loop spans 15 amino acids. Here the CDR3 reads CASSVGGVDPLEQYF. The CDR3 coding sequence is TGTGCCAGCAGCGTAGGGGGAGTGGACCCTCTCGAGCAGTACTTC.

A few counts support this clonotype. The rearrangement links TRBV12-3 or TRBV12-4 to TRBJ1-5; D unclear. The CDR3 consists of 15 residues. Between the trimmed V and J ends, which lost 0 bases and 1 base, there was a span of 7 bases. CDR3 DNA sequence: TGTGCCAGCAGTTTAGCCGGTTTCAGCAATCAGCCCCAGCATTTT. It encodes CASSLAGFSNQPQHF.

V is TRBV19 and J is TRBJ2-7; D remains ambiguous. This CDR3 has 12 amino acids. With 3 bases removed from V and 5 bases from J, the gap between germline ends came to 8 bases. Germline CDR1 and CDR2: LNHDA and SQIVND (reference sequence). The CDR3 bases are TGTGCCAGTAGTATTCGTGGTGACGAGCAGTACTTC. As protein: CASSIRGDEQYF. The full variable domain, its missing parts supplied by reference TRBV19 and TRBJ2-7, is DGGITQSPKYLFRKEGQNVTLSCEQNLNHDAMYWYRQDPGQGLRLIYYSQIVNDFQKGDIAEGYSVSREKKESFPLTVTSAQKNPTAFYLCASSIRGDEQYFGPGTRLTVT.

The V call is TRBV6-5, the J call TRBJ1-1, with 11 bases lining up with TRBD1. The V gene's germline CDR1 is MNHEY and CDR2 SVGAGI. V shed 2 bases and J 4 bases; nucleotides not matched to a gene: 24. The CDR3 has 22 amino acids. The CDR3 bases are TGTGCCAGCAGTTACCTTAGGACAGGGGGCTTCACGTCGTATGGAGTCGTCACTGAAGCTTTCTTT. Protein: CASSYLRTGGFTSYGVVTEAFF.

The chain employs TRBV5-8 and TRBJ2-2, with 15 bases that match TRBD2. The V and J ends lost 2 bases and 6 bases, in that order; junction bases with no gene match: 11. Germline V gives CDR1 SGHTS, CDR2 YDEGEE. This CDR3 comprises 19 residues. The CDR3: CASSFRTSGRAGIAGELFF. The CDR3 nucleotides are TGTGCCAGCAGCTTTCGGACTAGCGGGAGGGCCGGAATAGCCGGGGAGCTGTTTTTT.

The rearrangement joins TRBV7-6 to TRBJ2-3; the D gene is possibly TRBD1 (6 bases). The CDR3 runs to 14 residues. Per germline, CDR1 SGHVS and CDR2 FNYEAQ. The V end was cut by 5 bases, the J end by 4 bases, with 13 bases between. Written as DNA, the CDR3 is TGTGCCAGCAGCCCCCGACAGGTGGCAGATACGCAGTATTTT. It translates to CASSPRQVADTQYF.

This clonotype occurred many times. This rearrangement joins TRBV7-2 to TRBJ1-6, with 10 bases lining up with TRBD1. V lost 5 bases and J lost 10; bases outside the gene matches: 14. Germline loops: CDR1 SGHTA, CDR2 FQGNSA. This CDR3 region has 17 residues. This chain's CDR3 is CASSGTGTGVLRSPLHF. CDR3 nucleotides: TGTGCCAGCAGCGGGACCGGGACAGGGGTCCTCCGATCACCCCTCCACTTT.

The CDR3 coding sequence is TGTGCCAGCAGCCAGAGGGACAGTCAAGAGACCCAGTACTTC. It is translated as CASSQRDSQETQYF. This chain connects TRBV7-9 to TRBJ2-5; TRBD1 matches 7 bases. V dropped 5 bases and J dropped 2; count of bases not matched to a gene: 5. Per the germline V gene, CDR1 is SEHNR and CDR2 is FQNEAQ (reference sequence). This CDR3 is built from 14 residues.

This clonotype was seen a few times. The J gene is TRBJ1-1, the V gene TRBV27, with 7 bases identical to TRBD1. J was trimmed by 1 base and V by 6 bases; bases with no gene match: 11. The CDR3 spans 16 residues. Germline V gene lookup returns CDR1 MNHEY and CDR2 SMNVEV (reference sequence). The CDR3 loop is CASRKTGARRNTEAFF. CDR3 sequence (DNA): TGTGCCAGCAGGAAAACAGGGGCCCGCCGGAACACTGAAGCTTTCTTT.

This chain joins TRBV12-3 or TRBV12-4 and TRBJ1-6; 7 nucleotides agree with TRBD1. With V trimmed by 6 bases and J by 3 bases, 8 bases remained unmatched. This CDR3 is built from 16 residues. The DNA for the CDR3 is TGTGCCAGCAGACCTCAAGGGACAGTCTATAATTCACCCCTCCACTTT. Translating gives CASRPQGTVYNSPLHF.

This clonotype was recorded at least ten times. The CDR3 nucleotides are TGCGCCAGCAGCCAAGATGTCCCGGGACTCCTTCAGGACGAGCAGTACTTC. As protein: CASSQDVPGLLQDEQYF. This chain uses TRBV4-1 with TRBJ2-7; D perhaps matches TRBD2 (6 bases). CDR3 size: 17 residues. Germline V gene data show CDR1 as MGHRA and CDR2 as YSYEKL. V dropped 0 bases and J dropped 5 bases, with 20 bases sitting between them.

This chain joins TRBV6-1 and TRBJ2-1, with D tentatively TRBD1 or TRBD2 (5 bases each). In germline, CDR1 is MNHNS, CDR2 SASEGT. The CDR3 consists of 15 residues. V was trimmed by 4 bases and J by 1 base, leaving 11 bases between them. The CDR3 sequence: CASSVRDPSYNEQFF. In DNA, the CDR3 is TGTGCCAGCAGTGTCCGGGACCCTTCCTACAATGAGCAGTTCTTC.

The chain combines TRBV28 with TRBJ2-1; maybe TRBD1 (6 bases). The CDR3 is made up of 14 amino acids. Trimming removed 8 bases at V and 1 base at J, with 12 bases between. Germline V gene sequence: CDR1 MDHEN, CDR2 SYDVKM. The CDR3 protein is CASAQGMSYNEQFF. DNA of the CDR3: TGTGCCAGCGCTCAGGGGATGTCCTACAATGAGCAGTTCTTC.

Worth noting for this clonotype: The junction departs from the called germline gene at one end, perhaps through a read error. The rearrangement uses TRBV7-2 and TRBJ2-5; D is uncertain. Germline CDR1 SGHTA, CDR2 FQGNSA. This CDR3 comprises 16 residues. CDR3 residues: CSSSLGLRPPQETQYF. The CDR3 DNA reads TGTTCCAGCAGCTTAGGTCTTCGCCCCCCCCAGGAGACCCAGTACTTC.

The chain uses TRBV28 and TRBJ1-2; 9 nucleotides align to TRBD1. Germline assignment: CDR1 MDHEN and CDR2 SYDVKM. The CDR3 is 15 residues long. The V segment lost 5 bases and the J segment 5 bases; nucleotides outside the gene matches: 9. The CDR3 DNA sequence: TGTGCCAGCAGTATCTCTACCGGGACAGGGTATGGCTACACCTTC. Its protein product is CASSISTGTGYGYTF.

This clonotype showed up just a few times. V gene TRBV11-2 combines with J gene TRBJ2-2; D perhaps matches TRBD2 (6 bases). V was trimmed by 6 bases and J by 6 bases, leaving 14 bases between them. There are 14 residues in the CDR3. CDR1 is SGHAT, CDR2 FQNNGV, per germline. In nucleotides, the CDR3 is TGTGCCAGCAGTAACCCTCGGAGGGCCGGGGAGCTGTTTTTT. This gives the protein CASSNPRRAGELFF.

There are a few counts of this clonotype. It may be a read error: a sequence one base away is much more abundant. The chain links TRBV28 to TRBJ2-5, with TRBD2 matching 7 bases. CDR3 length: 13 residues. V shed 4 bases and J 3 bases; nucleotides not matched to a gene: 2. Per the germline V gene, CDR1 is MDHEN and CDR2 is SYDVKM. The CDR3 DNA is TGTGCCAGCAGTTCGGGGGGAGAAGAGACCCAGTACTTC. It is translated as CASSSGGEETQYF. Full variable domain (missing parts from reference TRBV28 and TRBJ2-5): DVKVTQSSRYLVKRTGEKVFLECVQDMDHENMFWYRQDPGLGLRLIYFSYDVKMKEKGDIPEGYSVSREKKERFSLILESASTNQTSMYLCASSSGGEETQYFGPGTRLLVL.

The sample holds a few counts of this clonotype. The rearrangement joins TRBV7-9 to TRBJ2-1; D gene ambiguous. CDR1 and CDR2 from the germline V gene are SEHNR and FQNEAQ (reference sequence). The ends were cut back, 5 bases at V and 0 bases at J, with 11 bases in the middle. The length of the CDR3 is 15 residues. The CDR3: CASSPSESSYNEQFF. CDR3 sequence (DNA): TGTGCCAGCAGCCCTTCGGAAAGCTCCTACAATGAGCAGTTCTTC. The variable domain in full, with the rest retrieved from reference TRBV7-9 and TRBJ2-1, is DTGVSQNPRHKITKRGQNVTFRCDPISEHNRLYWYRQTLGQGPEFLTYFQNEAQLEKSRLLSDRFSAERPKGSFSTLEIQRTEQGDSAMYLCASSPSESSYNEQFFGPGTRLTVL.